These 7 T cell receptor beta chains were all obtained from the same sample, sequenced in a study of T-cell memory formation after mild COVID-19. One entry per CDR3 protein, called by TCRdb with MiXCR from the 5' RACE reads. The sample records 200,000 to 250,000 distinct CDR3 sequences, about 16% being singletons. The sample comprised PBMCs or a T cell subset sorted from them (not recorded which). These receptors were taken from a man younger than 30 who had mild COVID-19 (a few samples of this study predate the infection). Cell type and time point are not known.

V gene TRBV15 combines with J gene TRBJ2-3; D is unresolved. CDR1 is LNHNV and CDR2 is YYDKDF in the germline V gene (reference sequence). Deletions cut 3 bases from V and 6 bases from J, with 7 bases between. The length of the CDR3 is 12 residues. The CDR3 is CATSRQQDTQYF. The CDR3 DNA sequence: TGTGCCACCAGCAGGCAACAGGATACGCAGTATTTT.

In this sample, this clonotype turned up a few times. This chain uses TRBV4-3 with TRBJ2-7; D is possibly TRBD1 (6 bases). V was shortened by 1 base and J by 3 bases, with 16 bases between the two germline ends. The germline gives CDR1 LGHNA, CDR2 YSLEER. The CDR3 runs to 16 residues. The CDR3 sequence: CASSQGSGAGYYEQYF. As DNA, the CDR3 is TGCGCCAGCAGCCAAGGGTCAGGGGCAGGGTACTACGAGCAGTACTTC.

This clonotype was seen more than once but under ten times. This chain joins TRBV4-3 and TRBJ1-5; D not resolved. Germline V lookup: CDR1 LGHNA, CDR2 YSLEER. The CDR3 spans 17 residues. Trimming pared 4 bases from V and 4 bases from J, leaving 20 bases between. The CDR3 here is CASSPSGVVGKNQPQHF. DNA for the CDR3: TGCGCCAGCAGCCCGTCCGGGGTTGTAGGAAAAAATCAGCCCCAGCATTTT.

This clonotype was seen more than once but under ten times. This chain uses TRBV7-2 with TRBJ2-7; D may match TRBD1 or TRBD2 (5 bases each). V lost 5 bases to trimming and J lost 1 base, with 12 bases between them. The CDR3 length is 14 residues. Per germline, CDR1 SGHTA and CDR2 FQGNSA. In DNA, the CDR3 is TGTGCCAGCAGCCGGGGACGTGCTTCCTACGAGCAGTACTTC. It yields the protein CASSRGRASYEQYF.

CDR3 nucleotides: TGCGCCAGCAGCTTGGGTGGGGCTTCACCCCTCCACTTT. The encoded protein is CASSLGGASPLHF. This rearrangement joins TRBV5-1 to TRBJ1-6; D is possibly TRBD1 (5 bases). V lost 0 bases to trimming and J lost 9 bases, with 7 bases between them. The CDR3 runs 13 residues. From germline, CDR1 is SGHRS and CDR2 YFSETQ.

Turning to this clonotype: A junction end diverges from the germline sequence, so it may reflect a read error. The chain employs TRBV4-3 and TRBJ1-4; TRBD1 aligns across 10 bases. The CDR3 consists of 15 residues. From germline, CDR1 is LGHNA and CDR2 YSLEER. CDR3 region: CASSQEGTGEGKLIF. DNA for the CDR3: TGCGCCAGCAGCCAAGAAGGGACAGGGGAGGGGAAACTGATTTTT.

This clonotype was observed a handful of times. This chain connects TRBV20-1 to TRBJ1-4, with TRBD1 matching 8 bases. Germline lookup yields CDR1 DFQATT and CDR2 SNEGSKA (reference sequence). The CDR3 consists of 13 residues. After removal of 6 bases from V and 7 bases from J, the junction contained 7 bases not matched to a gene. In DNA, the CDR3 is TGCAGTGCCGACTTACAGGGGGTTGAAAAACTGTTTTTT. Protein product: CSADLQGVEKLFF.